The rows below give T cell receptor beta chains drawn from one sample of a study of blood T cell repertoires in COVID-19. Assay used: immunoSEQ multiplex PCR; TCRdb lists only in-frame clones, some missing. Of fewer than 95,000 clones listed, about nine tenths were seen once; the top ten hold approximately 15%. The sample taken for sequencing was peripheral blood. The receptors originated from a male donor with acute or convalescent COVID-19. The CDR3 runs from the conserved cysteine through the conserved F or W. The D gene is left open where the match is weak. The size entry is marked missing in some rows and otherwise reads once, few, many or a size class.

cdr3_aa	cdr3_nt	v_call	j_call	d_call	clone_size
CATSRDGRYNSPLHF	TGTGCCACCAGCAGAGATGGCAGGTATAATTCACCCCTCCACTTT	TRBV15	TRBJ1-6	.	.
CASTRGPSYEQYF	TGTGCCAGCACCCGTGGGCCTTCCTACGAGCAGTACTTC	TRBV6-5	TRBJ2-7	.	.
CASSPQRGPLHF	TGTGCCAGCAGCCCCCAACGGGGGCCCCTCCACTTT	TRBV28	TRBJ1-6	.	.
CASSARGQGAGQPQHF	TGTGCCAGCAGTGCTCGGGGGCAGGGGGCAGGTCAGCCCCAGCATTTT	TRBV2	TRBJ1-5	TRBD1	.
CASSPRGENTGELFF	TGTGCCAGCAGCCCGCGGGGGGAGAACACCGGGGAGCTGTTTTTT	TRBV13	TRBJ2-2	TRBD2	once
CASSQGGQGIGSGELFF	TGTGCCAGCAGCCAAGGGGGACAGGGTATCGGATCCGGGGAGCTGTTTTTT	TRBV3-1/TRBV3-2	TRBJ2-2	TRBD1	.
CAWSVGGTLGGNTIYF	TGTGCCTGGAGTGTGGGGGGGACATTAGGCGGAAACACCATATATTTT	TRBV30	TRBJ1-3	.	once
CAWGEGGPNSPLHF	TGTGCCTGGGGCGAAGGGGGACCCAATTCACCCCTCCACTTT	TRBV30	TRBJ1-6	.	.
CASLPSRGTGVEELFF	TGTGCCAGCCTCCCTTCTCGCGGGACAGGGGTGGAAGAGCTGTTTTTT	TRBV28	TRBJ2-2	TRBD1	.
CASSLLGGNSEAFF	TGTGCCAGCAGCCTCCTGGGGGGTAACAGTGAAGCTTTCTTT	TRBV14	TRBJ1-1	.	.
CASSLWDRGPSGYTF	TGTGCCAGCAGCTTGTGGGACAGGGGGCCGAGTGGCTACACCTTC	TRBV5-5	TRBJ1-2	TRBD1	.
CASSQGRVRNGYTF	TGTGCCAGCAGCCAAGGCAGGGTACGGAATGGCTACACCTTC	TRBV11-2	TRBJ1-2	.	.
CASSLNSGEQYF	TGCGCCAGCAGCTTGAATTCAGGGGAGCAGTACTTC	TRBV5-1	TRBJ2-7	.	few
CASSFPWAQEETQYF	TGTGCCAGCAGCTTCCCCTGGGCCCAAGAAGAGACCCAGTACTTC	TRBV7-9	TRBJ2-5	.	once
CASSGSGGVEQYF	TGCGCCAGCAGCGGTAGCGGGGGGGTCGAGCAGTACTTC	TRBV5-1	TRBJ2-7	TRBD2	.
CASSEMGQSNYGYTF	TGTGCCAGCAGTGAGATGGGACAGTCTAACTATGGCTACACCTTC	TRBV6-1	TRBJ1-2	TRBD1	.
CASSPWDGSYGYTF	TGTGCCAGCAGCCCATGGGACGGGAGCTATGGCTACACCTTC	TRBV7-9	TRBJ1-2	.	.
CASSRLAGGLRTGELFF	TGTGCCAGTAGTAGGCTAGCGGGGGGGCTTCGTACCGGGGAGCTGTTTTTT	TRBV19	TRBJ2-2	TRBD2	.
CASSPPQGLGTEAFF	TGTGCCAGCTCACCACCCCAGGGTTTGGGCACTGAAGCTTTCTTT	TRBV18	TRBJ1-1	.	.
CASSLGQGGSPLHF	TGTGCCAGCAGCCTCGGACAGGGGGGTTCACCCCTCCACTTT	TRBV7-9	TRBJ1-6	TRBD1	.
CASREAGNTGELFF	TGTGCCAGCAGGGAGGCAGGGAACACCGGGGAGCTGTTTTTT	TRBV2	TRBJ2-2	.	.
CASSGGGLVQETQYF	TGTGCCAGCAGCGGCGGGGGGCTAGTCCAAGAGACCCAGTACTTC	TRBV7-6	TRBJ2-5	TRBD2	.
CASSQSDTGELFF	TGTGCCAGCAGCCAAAGCGACACCGGGGAGCTGTTTTTT	TRBV3-1/TRBV3-2	TRBJ2-2	.	few
CASSQPDRGGEKLFF	TGCGCCAGCAGCCAACCTGACAGGGGAGGTGAAAAACTGTTTTTT	TRBV4-1	TRBJ1-4	TRBD1	once
CASSGTGYGYTF	TGTGCCAGCAGTGGGACAGGCTATGGCTACACCTTC	TRBV6-4	TRBJ1-2	TRBD1	.
CASTPGQGAGSYEQYF	TGCGCCAGCACCCCCGGCCAGGGAGCGGGCTCCTACGAGCAGTACTTC	TRBV5-1	TRBJ2-7	.	.
CASSYSKRGVATGELFF	TGTGCCAGCAGTTACTCGAAGCGGGGGGTCGCCACCGGGGAGCTGTTTTTT	TRBV6-2/TRBV6-3	TRBJ2-2	TRBD2	.
CASSAGTNTGELFF	TGTGCCAGCAGCGCCGGTACCAACACCGGGGAGCTGTTTTTT	TRBV6-5	TRBJ2-2	.	.
CASWSGGYNEQFF	TGTGCCAGCTGGAGCGGGGGGTACAATGAGCAGTTCTTC	TRBV6-5	TRBJ2-1	TRBD2	.
CAISPDPGQGEQFF	TGTGCCATCAGTCCCGATCCGGGACAGGGTGAGCAGTTCTTC	TRBV10-3	TRBJ2-1	TRBD1	.
CASSQDRSNQPQHF	TGTGCCAGCAGCCAAGATCGCAGTAACCAGCCCCAGCATTTT	TRBV4-2	TRBJ1-5	.	few
CATSDQDNEQFF	TGTGCCACCAGTGATCAGGACAATGAGCAGTTCTTC	TRBV24-1	TRBJ2-1	.	.
CANAGLGQPQHF	TGTGCCAACGCGGGACTGGGTCAGCCCCAGCATTTT	TRBV28	TRBJ1-5	.	few
CASSTGGGTYNEQFF	TGCGCCAGCAGCACCGGGGGGGGCACCTACAATGAGCAGTTCTTC	TRBV5-1	TRBJ2-1	TRBD2	.
CASSLKRGHAGDNSPLHF	TGTGCCAGCAGCTTAAAAAGGGGTCATGCAGGGGATAATTCACCCCTCCACTTT	TRBV7-2	TRBJ1-6	.	.
CAISWGQQETQYF	TGTGCCATCAGCTGGGGACAGCAAGAGACCCAGTACTTC	TRBV10-3	TRBJ2-5	TRBD1	once
CASSLDGQVSYEQYF	TGTGCCAGCAGCTTAGACGGACAGGTTTCCTACGAGCAGTACTTC	TRBV7-9	TRBJ2-7	TRBD1	.
CASSQSRENIQYF	TGTGCCAGCAGCCAAAGTCGGGAAAACATTCAGTACTTC	TRBV14	TRBJ2-4	.	.
CAWSNGGPFYGYTF	TGTGCCTGGAGTAACGGGGGGCCCTTCTATGGCTACACCTTC	TRBV30	TRBJ1-2	.	.
CASSYRGASYNEQFF	TGTGCCAGCAGTTACCGGGGGGCGTCCTACAATGAGCAGTTCTTC	TRBV6-2/TRBV6-3	TRBJ2-1	.	.
CASSLGTEPRGQYF	TGTGCCAGCAGTTTAGGGACAGAGCCAAGGGGGCAGTACTTC	TRBV28	TRBJ2-7	TRBD1	.
CAWSQGVAGAQETQYF	TGTGCCTGGTCCCAAGGGGTAGCGGGAGCCCAAGAGACCCAGTACTTC	TRBV30	TRBJ2-5	TRBD2	.
CASSYSLFPDYEQYF	TGTGCCAGCAGCTACAGTCTCTTTCCTGACTACGAGCAGTACTTC	TRBV13	TRBJ2-7	.	.